Each of the 16 T cell receptor beta chains below was sequenced from the same sample in a study of Ad26.COV2.S vaccination and SARS-CoV-2 variants. Specified treatment: roughly 20 received Ad26.COV2.S at low or high dose, single or two shots; several received placebo; per-sample allocation not given. Repertoires come from day 63 after the first vaccine or placebo injection. Sequencing was performed with immunoSEQ multiplex PCR; in TCRdb, only in-frame clones are kept and a portion is missing. This sample has around 340,000 clones; 75% to 90% occur once, and the top ten carry about 10%. The sequencing here drew on peripheral blood, taken in a trial of Ad26.COV2.S vaccine versus placebo. These TCRs come from a person between 18 and 59 years old who received the Ad26.COV2.S COVID-19 vaccine or a placebo.

The chain recombines TRBV29-1 with TRBJ1-2; TRBD1 is a possible D gene (5 bases). Trimming took 5 bases from V and 4 from J, leaving 11 bases between them. The CDR3 is made up of 12 amino acids. CDR1 is SQVTM, CDR2 ANQGSEA, per germline. CDR3 protein: CSVTDRSYGYTF. The CDR3 nucleotides are TGCAGCGTTACCGACAGAAGCTATGGCTACACCTTC.

The CDR3 DNA reads TGTGCCAGCAGTTTAGTCGGGGAGGCAGAGACCCAGTACTTC. As protein: CASSLVGEAETQYF. This chain connects TRBV27 to TRBJ2-5, with TRBD2 as a possible D gene (6 bases). Deletions cut 2 bases from V and 4 bases from J, with 11 bases between. The CDR3 sequence is 14 residues long. CDR1 MNHEY and CDR2 SMNVEV come from the germline V gene (reference sequence).

This chain uses TRBV4-3 with TRBJ1-1, with unresolved D. Per the germline V gene, CDR1 is LGHNA and CDR2 is YSLEER. Deletions cut 4 bases from V and 1 base from J, with 7 bases between. The CDR3 is 13 residues long. In nucleotides, the CDR3 is TGCGCCAGCAGCCCCCCGGGGAACACTGAAGCTTTCTTT. Protein sequence: CASSPPGNTEAFF.

J is TRBJ2-7 and V is TRBV5-4; weak D call: TRBD1 (5 bases). The CDR3 runs to 15 residues. Deletions cut 4 bases from V and 4 bases from J, with 18 bases between. Germline V gene sequence: CDR1 SGHNT, CDR2 YYREEE (reference sequence). The CDR3 region is CASSPQGIGPYEQYF. The CDR3 nucleotides read TGTGCCAGCAGCCCCCAGGGAATCGGTCCGTACGAGCAGTACTTC.

This clone was detected once. The rearrangement joins TRBV19 to TRBJ1-1; 7 nucleotides match TRBD1. CDR1 and CDR2 (germline): LNHDA, SQIVND (reference sequence). This CDR3 contains 12 residues. The junction had 8 bases not matched to a gene; V was cut back by 5 bases and J by 11 bases. The CDR3 nucleotides are TGTGCCAGTAGTCCACATTGGGACAGTGCTTTCTTT. Amino acids: CASSPHWDSAFF.

The V call is TRBV6-1, the J call TRBJ2-5; perhaps TRBD2 as D (6 bases). V dropped 3 bases and J dropped 4 bases, with 21 bases sitting between them. The CDR3 consists of 17 residues. In germline, CDR1 is MNHNS, CDR2 SASEGT. CDR3 sequence reads: CASSEEGMGEFGETQYF. CDR3 in DNA: TGTGCCAGCAGTGAGGAGGGGATGGGGGAATTCGGAGAGACCCAGTACTTC.

This chain joins TRBV5-1 and TRBJ2-1, with 7 bases fitting TRBD1. This CDR3 spans 12 amino acids. Germline V gene sequence: CDR1 SGHRS, CDR2 YFSETQ. Trimming removed 4 bases from V and 8 bases from J; junction bases left unmatched: 3. The CDR3 sequence: CASSPQGDEQFF. For the CDR3, the DNA is TGCGCCAGCAGCCCTCAGGGGGATGAGCAGTTCTTC.

V gene TRBV19 combines with J gene TRBJ2-1, with 9 bases matching TRBD2. Germline lookup yields CDR1 LNHDA and CDR2 SQIVND (reference sequence). With V trimmed by 1 base and J by 3 bases, 4 bases remained unmatched. The CDR3 extends over 16 amino acids. Here the CDR3 reads CASSIGGAGGYNEQFF. The CDR3 nucleotides read TGTGCCAGTAGTATAGGTGGAGCGGGAGGCTACAATGAGCAGTTCTTC.

The chain uses TRBV5-1 and TRBJ2-5, with TRBD1 identical over 9 bases. Germline V gene lookup returns CDR1 SGHRS and CDR2 YFSETQ. Trimming removed 7 bases from V and 5 bases from J; junction bases left unmatched: 3. The CDR3 extends over 12 amino acids. CDR3 sequence (DNA): TGCGCCAGCCGGGACAGGGTGGAGACCCAGTACTTC. Encoded protein: CASRDRVETQYF.

The J gene is TRBJ1-2, the V gene TRBV28, with 8 bases identical to TRBD1. V shed 3 bases, J shed 3 bases, and the junction held 6 bases outside the gene matches. Germline values: CDR1 MDHEN, CDR2 SYDVKM. The CDR3 extends over 15 amino acids. CDR3 amino acids: CASSFPGGGYYGYTF. In nucleotides, the CDR3 is TGTGCCAGCAGTTTCCCAGGGGGCGGTTACTATGGCTACACCTTC.

The chain combines TRBV7-8 with TRBJ2-5; TRBD1 matches 7 bases. CDR1 SGHVS and CDR2 FQNEAQ come from the germline V gene. Trimming removed 5 bases from V and 4 bases from J; junction bases left unmatched: 7. CDR3 length equals 14 residues. CDR3 in amino acids: CASSLRQGRETQYF. In DNA, the CDR3 is TGTGCCAGCAGCCTTCGACAGGGTAGAGAGACCCAGTACTTC. The variable domain in full, with the rest retrieved from reference TRBV7-8 and TRBJ2-5, is GAGVSQSPRYKVAKRGQDVALRCDPISGHVSLFWYQQALGQGPEFLTYFQNEAQLDKSGLPSDRFFAERPEGSVSTLKIQRTQQEDSAVYLCASSLRQGRETQYFGPGTRLLVL.

The chain employs TRBV4-3 and TRBJ1-2; a weak D match, TRBD1 (6 bases). CDR1 and CDR2 (germline): LGHNA, YSLEER. Trimming cost V 3 bases and J 4 bases, with 12 bases left between them. The CDR3 is 14 amino acids. CDR3 in DNA: TGCGCCAGCAGCCAGGAAACAGGGTTCTATGGCTACACCTTC. Amino acids: CASSQETGFYGYTF.

The chain couples TRBV29-1 to TRBJ2-7; TRBD2 might be the D (6 bases). CDR3 length: 13 amino acids. Deletions cut 4 bases from V and 1 base from J, with 11 bases between. Germline loops: CDR1 SQVTM, CDR2 ANQGSEA. CDR3 bases: TGCAGCGTTGTCAGTGGAGGGTCCTACGAGCAGTACTTC. Its protein is CSVVSGGSYEQYF.

The CDR3 sequence: CASSRLADNTDTQYF. The CDR3 bases are TGTGCCAGCAGCAGACTAGCGGATAACACAGATACGCAGTATTTT. This chain joins TRBV9 and TRBJ2-3; 9 positions agree with TRBD2. Germline V gene sequence: CDR1 SGDLS, CDR2 YYNGEE. The CDR3 runs to 15 residues. Losses at the gene ends were 4 bases for V and 2 bases for J; bases not matched to a gene: 5. Complete variable domain (other parts from reference TRBV9 and TRBJ2-3): DSGVTQTPKHLITATGQRVTLRCSPRSGDLSVYWYQQSLDQGLQFLIQYYNGEERAKGNILERFSAQQFPDLHSELNLSSLELGDSALYFCASSRLADNTDTQYFGPGTRLTVL.

This chain uses TRBV21-1 with TRBJ2-1; the D segment call TRBD2 is taken from the table without a DNA check. TRBV21-1 is a recognized pseudogene. The CDR3 runs to 14 residues. The chain's CDR3 is CASSNLAGGTEQFF. The CDR3 bases are TGTGCCAGCAGCAATTTAGCGGGAGGCACTGAGCAGTTCTTC.

The V gene is TRBV19, the J gene TRBJ2-7, with TRBD1 as a possible D gene (5 bases). V was trimmed by 6 bases and J by 6 bases, leaving 15 bases between them. Germline assignment: CDR1 LNHDA and CDR2 SQIVND (reference sequence). This CDR3 is built from 13 residues. This CDR3 is CASSFIQGSEQYF. As DNA, the CDR3 is TGTGCCAGTAGCTTCATTCAGGGCAGCGAGCAGTACTTC.